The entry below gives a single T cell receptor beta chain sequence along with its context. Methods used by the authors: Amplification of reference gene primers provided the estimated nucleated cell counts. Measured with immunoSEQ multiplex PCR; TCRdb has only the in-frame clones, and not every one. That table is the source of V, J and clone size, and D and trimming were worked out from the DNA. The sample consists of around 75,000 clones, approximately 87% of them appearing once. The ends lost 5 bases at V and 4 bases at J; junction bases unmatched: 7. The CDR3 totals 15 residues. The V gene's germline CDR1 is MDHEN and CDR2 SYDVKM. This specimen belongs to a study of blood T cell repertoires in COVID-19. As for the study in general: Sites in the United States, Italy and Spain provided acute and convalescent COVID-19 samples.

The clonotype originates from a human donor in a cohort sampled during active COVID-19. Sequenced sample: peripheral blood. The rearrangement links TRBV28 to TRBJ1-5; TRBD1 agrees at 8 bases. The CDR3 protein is CASSGGQVKNQPQHF. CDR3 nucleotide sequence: TGTGCCAGCAGTGGGGGACAGGTTAAGAATCAGCCCCAGCATTTT. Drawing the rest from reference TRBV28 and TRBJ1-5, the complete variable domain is DVKVTQSSRYLVKRTGEKVFLECVQDMDHENMFWYRQDPGLGLRLIYFSYDVKMKEKGDIPEGYSVSREKKERFSLILESASTNQTSMYLCASSGGQVKNQPQHFGDGTRLSIL.